The entry that follows covers one TCR beta chain sequence. The sample originates from a study of T cells in Graves' hyperthyroidism and ophthalmopathy. Researchers amplified the TCR beta CDR3 regions from RNA transcripts. Researchers ran a first-round RT-PCR on the TCR CDR3 using the HTBI primer set. TCRdb analysed the multiplex PCR reads with MiXCR anew, one entry per CDR3 protein. The data hold around 690,000 distinct CDR3 sequences, with less than 25% observed a single time. Germline values: CDR1 SGDLS, CDR2 YYNGEE. This CDR3 is built from 16 residues. The V and J ends lost 4 bases and 2 bases, in that order; junction bases with no gene match: 11.

The sequencing sample was made of blood. The source is a man under 40 with Graves' ophthalmopathy. The genes are TRBV9 and TRBJ1-2; 7 nucleotides agree with TRBD1. The CDR3 DNA reads TGTGCCAGCAGCCCGCGACAGGGAATGAAGAACTATGGCTACACCTTC. This translates into CASSPRQGMKNYGYTF.